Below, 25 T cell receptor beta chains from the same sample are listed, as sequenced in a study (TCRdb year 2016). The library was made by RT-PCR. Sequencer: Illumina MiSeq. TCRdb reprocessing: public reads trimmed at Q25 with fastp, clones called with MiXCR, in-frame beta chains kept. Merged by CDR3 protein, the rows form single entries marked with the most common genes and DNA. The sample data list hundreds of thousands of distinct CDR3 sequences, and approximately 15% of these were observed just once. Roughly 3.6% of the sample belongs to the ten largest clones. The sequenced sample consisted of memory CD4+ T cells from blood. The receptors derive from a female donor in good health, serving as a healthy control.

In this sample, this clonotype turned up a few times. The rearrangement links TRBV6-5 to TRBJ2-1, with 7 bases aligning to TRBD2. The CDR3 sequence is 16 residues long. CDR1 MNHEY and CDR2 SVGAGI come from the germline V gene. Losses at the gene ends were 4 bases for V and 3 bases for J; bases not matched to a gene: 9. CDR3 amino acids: CASSSPSGEGYNEQFF. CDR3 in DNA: TGTGCCAGCAGTTCCCCAAGCGGGGAAGGCTACAATGAGCAGTTCTTC.

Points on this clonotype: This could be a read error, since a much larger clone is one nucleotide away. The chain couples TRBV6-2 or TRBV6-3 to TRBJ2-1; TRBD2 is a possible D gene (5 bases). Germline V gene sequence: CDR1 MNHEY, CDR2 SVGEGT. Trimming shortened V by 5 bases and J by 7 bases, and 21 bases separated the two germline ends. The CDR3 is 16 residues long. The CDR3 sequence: CASSQSGSDGCNEQFF. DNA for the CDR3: TGTGCCAGCAGTCAATCAGGTAGCGACGGATGTAATGAGCAGTTCTTC.

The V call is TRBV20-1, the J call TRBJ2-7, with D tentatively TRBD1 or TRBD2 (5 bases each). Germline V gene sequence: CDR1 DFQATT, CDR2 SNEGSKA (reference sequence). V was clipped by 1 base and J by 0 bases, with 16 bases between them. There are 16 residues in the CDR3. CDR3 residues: CSARATMGRPSYEQYF. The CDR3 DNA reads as TGCAGTGCTAGAGCTACGATGGGACGTCCCTCCTACGAGCAGTACTTC.

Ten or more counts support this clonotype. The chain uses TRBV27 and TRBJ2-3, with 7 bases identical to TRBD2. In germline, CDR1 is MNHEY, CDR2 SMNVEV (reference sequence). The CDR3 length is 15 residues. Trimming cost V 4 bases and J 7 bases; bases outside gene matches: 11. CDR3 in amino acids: CASSYLAGHSNTQYF. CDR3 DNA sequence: TGTGCCAGCAGTTATTTAGCGGGTCACTCGAATACGCAGTATTTT.

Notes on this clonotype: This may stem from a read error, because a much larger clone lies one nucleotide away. CDR3 region: CASCIYTDTQYF. CDR3 DNA: TGTGCCAGCTGCATCTACACAGATACGCAGTATTTT. The V gene is TRBV5-5, the J gene TRBJ2-3; D gene uncertain. CDR1 is SGHKS, CDR2 YYEKEE, per germline (reference sequence). The length of the CDR3 is 12 residues. V shed 7 bases and J shed 2 bases, with 8 bases lying between them.

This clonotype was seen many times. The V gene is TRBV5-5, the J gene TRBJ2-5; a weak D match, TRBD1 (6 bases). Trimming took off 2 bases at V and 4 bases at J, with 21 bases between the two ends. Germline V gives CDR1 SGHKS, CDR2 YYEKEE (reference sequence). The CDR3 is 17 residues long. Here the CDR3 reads CASSFGSAQGLGETQYF. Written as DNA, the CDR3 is TGTGCCAGCAGCTTTGGGTCAGCACAGGGTTTAGGAGAGACCCAGTACTTC.

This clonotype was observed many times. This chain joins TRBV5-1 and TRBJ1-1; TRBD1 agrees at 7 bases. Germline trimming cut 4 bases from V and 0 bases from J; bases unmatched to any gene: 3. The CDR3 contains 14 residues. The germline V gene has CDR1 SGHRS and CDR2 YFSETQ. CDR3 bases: TGCGCCAGCAGCCAAGGGACAGTGAACACTGAAGCTTTCTTT. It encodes CASSQGTVNTEAFF.

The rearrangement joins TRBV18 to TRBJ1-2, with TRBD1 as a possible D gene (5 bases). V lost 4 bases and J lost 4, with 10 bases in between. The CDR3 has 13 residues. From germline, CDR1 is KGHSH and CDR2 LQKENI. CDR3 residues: CASSLRDLYGYTF. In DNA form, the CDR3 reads TGTGCCAGCTCACTCCGGGACCTCTATGGCTACACCTTC. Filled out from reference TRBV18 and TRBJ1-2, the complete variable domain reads NAGVMQNPRHLVRRRGQEARLRCSPMKGHSHVYWYRQLPEEGLKFMVYLQKENIIDESGMPKERFSAEFPKEGPSILRIQQVVRGDSAAYFCASSLRDLYGYTFGSGTRLTVV.

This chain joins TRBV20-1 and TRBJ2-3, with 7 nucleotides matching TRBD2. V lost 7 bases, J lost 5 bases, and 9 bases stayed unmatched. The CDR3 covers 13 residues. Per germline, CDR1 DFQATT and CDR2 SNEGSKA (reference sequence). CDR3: CSGERTGGDTQYF. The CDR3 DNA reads TGCAGTGGGGAGAGGACGGGGGGAGATACGCAGTATTTT.

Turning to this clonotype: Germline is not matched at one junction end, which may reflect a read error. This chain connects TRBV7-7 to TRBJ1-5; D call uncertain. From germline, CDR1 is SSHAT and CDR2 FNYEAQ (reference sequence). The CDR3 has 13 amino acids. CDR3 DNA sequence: TGTGCTAGCAGCCTAAGATTCAATCAGCCCCAGCATTTT. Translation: CASSLRFNQPQHF.

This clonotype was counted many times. CDR3 sequence: CASSDLGHRGNSPLHF. The CDR3 DNA sequence: TGTGCCAGCAGTGATCTGGGACACCGGGGGAATTCACCCCTCCACTTT. The V gene is TRBV25-1, the J gene TRBJ1-6; D might be TRBD1 (6 bases). V lost 3 bases, J lost 7 bases, and 16 bases lay in between. CDR3 length: 16 residues. Per the germline V gene, CDR1 is MGHDK and CDR2 is SYGVNS.

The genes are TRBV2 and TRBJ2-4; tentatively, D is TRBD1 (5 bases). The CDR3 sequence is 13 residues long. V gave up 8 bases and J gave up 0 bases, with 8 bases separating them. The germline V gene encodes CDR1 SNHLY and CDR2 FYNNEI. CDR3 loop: CASQGGAKNIQYF. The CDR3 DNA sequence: TGTGCCAGCCAGGGTGGAGCCAAAAACATTCAGTACTTC.

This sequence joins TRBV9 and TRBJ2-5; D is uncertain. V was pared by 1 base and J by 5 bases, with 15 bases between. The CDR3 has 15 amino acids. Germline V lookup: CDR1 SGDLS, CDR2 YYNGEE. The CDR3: CASSVRAALGETQYF. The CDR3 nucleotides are TGTGCCAGCAGCGTAAGGGCAGCGCTCGGCGAGACCCAGTACTTC.

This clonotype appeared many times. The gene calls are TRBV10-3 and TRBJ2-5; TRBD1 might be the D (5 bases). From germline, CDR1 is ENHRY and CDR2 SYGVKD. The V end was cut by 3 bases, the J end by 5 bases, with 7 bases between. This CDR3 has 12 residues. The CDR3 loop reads CAISDRDETQYF. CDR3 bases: TGTGCCATCAGTGACAGGGATGAGACCCAGTACTTC.

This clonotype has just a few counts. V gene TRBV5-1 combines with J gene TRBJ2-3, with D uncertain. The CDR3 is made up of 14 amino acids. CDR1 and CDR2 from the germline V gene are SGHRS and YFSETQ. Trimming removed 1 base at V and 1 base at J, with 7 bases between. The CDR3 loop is CASSLMQGTDTQYF. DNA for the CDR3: TGCGCCAGCAGCTTGATGCAGGGCACAGATACGCAGTATTTT.

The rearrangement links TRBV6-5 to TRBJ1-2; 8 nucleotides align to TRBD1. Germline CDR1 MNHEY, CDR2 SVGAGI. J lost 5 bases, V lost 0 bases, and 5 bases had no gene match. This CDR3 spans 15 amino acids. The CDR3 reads CASSYSAGGRYGYTF. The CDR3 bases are TGTGCCAGCAGTTACTCGGCAGGGGGCCGTTATGGCTACACCTTC.

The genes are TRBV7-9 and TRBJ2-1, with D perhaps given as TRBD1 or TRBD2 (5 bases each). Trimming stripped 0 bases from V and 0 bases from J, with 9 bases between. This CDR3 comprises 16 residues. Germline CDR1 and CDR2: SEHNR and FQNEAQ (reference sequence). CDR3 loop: CASSLALGVSYNEQFF. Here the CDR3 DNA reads TGTGCCAGCAGCTTAGCGTTGGGGGTCTCCTACAATGAGCAGTTCTTC.

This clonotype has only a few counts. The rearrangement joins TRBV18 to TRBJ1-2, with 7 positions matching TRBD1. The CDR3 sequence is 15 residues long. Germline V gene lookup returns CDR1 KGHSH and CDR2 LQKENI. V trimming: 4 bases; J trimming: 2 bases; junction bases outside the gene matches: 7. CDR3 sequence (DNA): TGTGCCAGCTCACGCGGGACAGAAAACAACTATGGCTACACCTTC. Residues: CASSRGTENNYGYTF.

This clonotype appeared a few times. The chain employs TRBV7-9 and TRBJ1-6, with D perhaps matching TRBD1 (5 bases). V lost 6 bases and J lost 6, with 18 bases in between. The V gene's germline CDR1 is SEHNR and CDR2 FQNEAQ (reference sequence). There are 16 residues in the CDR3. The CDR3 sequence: CASSYGQSQPNSPLHF. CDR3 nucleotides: TGTGCCAGCAGTTATGGACAAAGTCAGCCTAATTCACCCCTCCACTTT.

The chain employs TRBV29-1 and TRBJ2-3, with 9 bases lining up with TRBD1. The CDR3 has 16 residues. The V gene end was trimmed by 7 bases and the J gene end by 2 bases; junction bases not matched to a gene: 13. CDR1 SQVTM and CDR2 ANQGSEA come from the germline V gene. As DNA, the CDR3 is TGCAGCGGAATGGGGACAGGGCTTACCTACACAGATACGCAGTATTTT. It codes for CSGMGTGLTYTDTQYF.

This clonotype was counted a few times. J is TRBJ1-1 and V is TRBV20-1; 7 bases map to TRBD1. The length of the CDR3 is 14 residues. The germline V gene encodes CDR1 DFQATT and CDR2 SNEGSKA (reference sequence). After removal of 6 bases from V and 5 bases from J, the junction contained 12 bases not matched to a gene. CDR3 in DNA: TGCAGTGCCAATATACAGGGGATAGGGACTGAAGCTTTCTTT. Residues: CSANIQGIGTEAFF.

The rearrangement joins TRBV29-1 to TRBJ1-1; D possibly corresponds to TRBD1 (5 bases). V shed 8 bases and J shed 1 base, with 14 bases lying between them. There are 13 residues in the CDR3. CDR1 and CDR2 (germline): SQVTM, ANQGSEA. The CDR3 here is CSSTGTANTEAFF. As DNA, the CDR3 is TGCAGCTCAACCGGGACGGCGAACACTGAAGCTTTCTTT.

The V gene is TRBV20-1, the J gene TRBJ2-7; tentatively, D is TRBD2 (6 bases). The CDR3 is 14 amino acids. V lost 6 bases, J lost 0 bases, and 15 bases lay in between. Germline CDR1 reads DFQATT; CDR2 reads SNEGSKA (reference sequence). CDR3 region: CSALWWDSSYEQYF. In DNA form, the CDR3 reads TGCAGTGCCCTGTGGTGGGACTCCTCCTACGAGCAGTACTTC.

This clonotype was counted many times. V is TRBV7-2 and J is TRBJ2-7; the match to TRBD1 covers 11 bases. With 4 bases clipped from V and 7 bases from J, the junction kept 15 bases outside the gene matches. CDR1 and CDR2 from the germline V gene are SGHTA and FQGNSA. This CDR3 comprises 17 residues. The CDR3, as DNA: TGTGCCAGCAGCTCGCAACCCAGGGGGACAGGGGGTAATGAGCAGTACTTC. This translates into CASSSQPRGTGGNEQYF. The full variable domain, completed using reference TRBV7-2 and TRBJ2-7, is GAGVSQSPSNKVTEKGKDVELRCDPISGHTALYWYRQSLGQGLEFLIYFQGNSAPDKSGLPSDRFSAERTGGSVSTLTIQRTQQEDSAVYLCASSSQPRGTGGNEQYFGPGTRLTVT.

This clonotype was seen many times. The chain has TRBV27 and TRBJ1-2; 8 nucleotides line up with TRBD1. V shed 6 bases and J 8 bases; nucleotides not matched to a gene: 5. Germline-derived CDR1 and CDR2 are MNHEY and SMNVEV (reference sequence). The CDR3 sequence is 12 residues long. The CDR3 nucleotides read TGTGCCAGCAGCCAGGGGGCGGCGGGCTACACCTTC. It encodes CASSQGAAGYTF.